This TCR beta chain came from a study of read filtering for tumor transcriptome and immune sequencing. Molecular barcoded adaptors covering alpha/delta and beta/gamma chains were used on around 400 ng RNA. TCRdb re-analysed the reads in MiXCR, keeping a single row per CDR3 protein. The table shows around 130,000 distinct CDR3 sequences, with 13% occurring only once. CDR1 and CDR2 (germline): SGHRS, YFSETQ. This CDR3 is 16 amino acids long. V shed 4 bases, J shed 8 bases, and the junction held 11 bases outside the gene matches. This clonotype was detected ten times or more. Sequencing was carried out using a population of CD138-negative cells sorted from bone marrow. This chain uses TRBV5-1 with TRBJ2-1; 11 nucleotides align to TRBD2. The receptor was derived from a donor at least 40 years old with multiple myeloma. CDR3 residues: CASSLRTSGRRDEQFF. CDR3 nucleotide sequence: TGCGCCAGCAGCCTACGAACTAGCGGGAGACGCGATGAGCAGTTCTTC.